The table lists the clone carrying this T cell receptor beta chain with a count of one. Processing was applied to graft tissue in order to liberate intraepithelial and lamina propria lymphocytes. V trimming: 6 bases; J trimming: 5 bases; junction bases outside the gene matches: 8. The germline CDR1 and CDR2 sequences are MDHEN and SYDVKM. This CDR3 contains 15 residues. The data stem from a study of graft-versus-host responses after intestinal transplantation. Across the whole study: Anti-thymocyte globulin induction, then tacrolimus and steroids for around 3 years, went to all recipients.

Clones were read by immunoSEQ multiplex PCR, and TCRdb kept only the in-frame ones, dropping some. The table lists 37,000 or so clones, about nine tenths of them singletons. The clonotype comes from a human patient who received an intestinal transplant, so some T cells may come from the graft donor. The material sequenced was ileum tissue, taken roughly 200 days after intestinal transplant. This chain links TRBV28 with TRBJ2-1; 9 bases map to TRBD1. CDR3 sequence: CASSSGQGWDNEQFF. The CDR3 region has the DNA TGTGCCAGCAGCTCAGGACAGGGGTGGGACAATGAGCAGTTCTTC.